This T cell receptor (beta chain) was sequenced during a study of T cell repertoires in ileal Crohn's disease. In the study overall: Over 30% were active smokers at surgery; median disease duration was roughly 7.9 years. Study findings and constraints: Sorted CD8 T cells held more high-frequency clones than CD4. Compared with non-smokers, active smokers at surgery showed more clonal expansions.

Using immunoSEQ multiplex PCR, the repertoire was profiled, and TCRdb retains in-frame clones only, with some absent. This repertoire shows over 14,000 clones, over 80% found once; its top ten account for 6%. The CDR3 runs to 17 residues. V was pared by 5 bases and J by 0 bases, with 11 bases of the junction left unmatched. Germline CDR1 reads SGHTA; CDR2 reads FQGTGA. A remark on this clone: The antigen remains undetermined.

Sequencing input: ileal tissue. This chain uses TRBV7-3 with TRBJ2-5, with TRBD2 matching over 8 bases. The sequence was obtained from an adult with Crohn's disease. The CDR3 DNA follows: TGTGCCAGCAGCCCAGGGATAGTAGCGGGGCACCAAGAGACCCAGTACTTC. It codes for CASSPGIVAGHQETQYF.